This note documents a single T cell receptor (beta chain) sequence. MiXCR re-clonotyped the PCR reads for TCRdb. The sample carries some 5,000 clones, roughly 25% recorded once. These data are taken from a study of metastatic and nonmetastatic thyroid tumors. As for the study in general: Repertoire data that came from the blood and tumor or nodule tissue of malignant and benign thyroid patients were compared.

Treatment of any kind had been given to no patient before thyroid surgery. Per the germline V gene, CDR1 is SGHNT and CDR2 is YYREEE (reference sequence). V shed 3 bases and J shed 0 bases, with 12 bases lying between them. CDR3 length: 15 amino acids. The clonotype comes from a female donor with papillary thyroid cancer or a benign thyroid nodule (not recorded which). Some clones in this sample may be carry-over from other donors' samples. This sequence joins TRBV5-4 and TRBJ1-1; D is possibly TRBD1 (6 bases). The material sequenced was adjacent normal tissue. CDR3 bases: TGTGCCAGCAGCTATTCACAGGGAATGAACACTGAAGCTTTCTTT. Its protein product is CASSYSQGMNTEAFF.